This TCR beta chain was sequenced for a study of T cells in Graves' hyperthyroidism and ophthalmopathy. Study-level results: Researchers report that a 13 V-J model separated ophthalmopathy from stable hyperthyroidism.

V was clipped by 1 base and J by 6 bases, with 16 bases between them. The CDR3 sequence is 15 residues long. Germline V gene lookup returns CDR1 SGHVS and CDR2 FNYEAQ. Patients counted as stable if ophthalmopathy did not develop within 18 months. Participants, patients aged 18 to 65, had newly diagnosed hyperthyroidism with a duration under 2 months. Criteria for exclusion of patients were uncontrolled infection, other autoimmune disease, pregnancy or lactation. Using RNA transcripts as the source, TCR beta CDR3 regions were amplified. The TCR CDR3 first-round RT-PCR relied on the HTBI primer set. MiXCR was run by TCRdb on the multiplex PCR reads, yielding one entry per CDR3 protein. The repertoire holds almost 600,000 distinct CDR3 sequences, with 40% to 55% as singletons. This clonotype was recorded many times. The antigen is not known.

The chain carries TRBV7-6 and TRBJ2-7; possibly TRBD1 for D (5 bases). The sequenced sample was peripheral blood or thyroid tissue (not recorded which). The source of this sequence is a woman aged 18 to 35 with Graves' hyperthyroidism. The CDR3 DNA is TGTGCCAGCAGCTTAGTCCCAGGGTCGGATGGCGAGCAGTACTTC. Translating gives CASSLVPGSDGEQYF.